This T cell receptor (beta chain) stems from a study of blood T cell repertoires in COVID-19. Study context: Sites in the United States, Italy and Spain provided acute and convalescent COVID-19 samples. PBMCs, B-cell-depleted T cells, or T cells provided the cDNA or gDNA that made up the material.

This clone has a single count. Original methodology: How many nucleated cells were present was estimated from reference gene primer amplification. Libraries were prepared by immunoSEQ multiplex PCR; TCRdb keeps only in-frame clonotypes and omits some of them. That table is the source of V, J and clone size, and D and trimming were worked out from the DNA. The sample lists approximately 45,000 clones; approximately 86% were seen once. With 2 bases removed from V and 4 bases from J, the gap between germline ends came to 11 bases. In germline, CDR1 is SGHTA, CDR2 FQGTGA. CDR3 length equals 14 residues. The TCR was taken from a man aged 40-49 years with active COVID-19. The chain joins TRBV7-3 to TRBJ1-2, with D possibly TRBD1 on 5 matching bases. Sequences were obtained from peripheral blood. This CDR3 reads CASSLYTGAYGYTF. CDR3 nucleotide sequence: TGTGCCAGCAGCTTATATACTGGGGCCTATGGCTACACCTTC.